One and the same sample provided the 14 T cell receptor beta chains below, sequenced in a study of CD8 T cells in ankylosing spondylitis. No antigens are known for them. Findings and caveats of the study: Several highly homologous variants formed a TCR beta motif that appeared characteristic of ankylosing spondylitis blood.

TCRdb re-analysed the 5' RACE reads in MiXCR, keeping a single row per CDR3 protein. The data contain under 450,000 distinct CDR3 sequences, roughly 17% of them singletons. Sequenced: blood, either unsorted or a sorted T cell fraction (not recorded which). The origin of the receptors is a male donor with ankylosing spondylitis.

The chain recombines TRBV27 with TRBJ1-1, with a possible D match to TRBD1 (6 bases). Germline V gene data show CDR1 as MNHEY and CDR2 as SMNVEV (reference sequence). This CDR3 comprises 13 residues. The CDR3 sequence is CAEAGVMNTEAFF. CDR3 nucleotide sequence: TGTGCAGAGGCAGGGGTTATGAACACTGAAGCTTTCTTT.

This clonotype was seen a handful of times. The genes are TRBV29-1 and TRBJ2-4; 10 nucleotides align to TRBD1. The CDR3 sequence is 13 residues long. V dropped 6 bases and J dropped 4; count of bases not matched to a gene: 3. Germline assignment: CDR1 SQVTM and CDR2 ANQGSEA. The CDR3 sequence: CSVGQGGKNIQYF. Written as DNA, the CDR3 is TGCAGCGTCGGACAGGGGGGAAAAAACATTCAGTACTTC. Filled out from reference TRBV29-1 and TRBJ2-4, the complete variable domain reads SAVISQKPSRDICQRGTSLTIQCQVDSQVTMMFWYRQQPGQSLTLIATANQGSEATYESGFVIDKFPISRPNLTFSTLTVSNMSPEDSSIYLCSVGQGGKNIQYFGAGTRLSVL.

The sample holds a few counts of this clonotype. CDR3 DNA sequence: TGCAGTGCTAGCCCCGGGGCCTCCTACGAGCAGTACTTC. Translation: CSASPGASYEQYF. The V and J genes are TRBV20-1 and TRBJ2-7; D tentatively reads TRBD1 or TRBD2 (5 bases each). CDR1 DFQATT and CDR2 SNEGSKA come from the germline V gene (reference sequence). The V and J ends lost 3 bases and 0 bases respectively, with 9 bases between them. CDR3 length: 13 residues.

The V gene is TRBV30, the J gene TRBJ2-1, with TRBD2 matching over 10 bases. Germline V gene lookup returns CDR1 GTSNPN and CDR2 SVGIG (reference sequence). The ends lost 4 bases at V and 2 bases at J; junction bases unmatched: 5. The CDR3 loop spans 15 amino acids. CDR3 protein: CAWNPLAGAYNEQFF. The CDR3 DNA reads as TGTGCCTGGAACCCCCTAGCGGGGGCCTACAATGAGCAGTTCTTC.

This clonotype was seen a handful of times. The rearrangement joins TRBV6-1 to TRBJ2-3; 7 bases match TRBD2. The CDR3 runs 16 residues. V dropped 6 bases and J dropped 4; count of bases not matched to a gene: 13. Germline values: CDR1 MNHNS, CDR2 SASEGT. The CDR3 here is CASSLVAGPGADTQYF. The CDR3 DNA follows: TGTGCCAGCAGCCTCGTAGCGGGCCCGGGGGCAGATACGCAGTATTTT.

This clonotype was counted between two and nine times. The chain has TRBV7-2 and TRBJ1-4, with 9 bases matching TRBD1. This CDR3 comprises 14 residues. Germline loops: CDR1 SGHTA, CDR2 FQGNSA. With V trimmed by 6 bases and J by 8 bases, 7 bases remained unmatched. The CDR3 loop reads CASRPTGGGEKLFF. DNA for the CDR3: TGTGCCAGCAGACCTACAGGGGGCGGGGAAAAACTGTTTTTT.

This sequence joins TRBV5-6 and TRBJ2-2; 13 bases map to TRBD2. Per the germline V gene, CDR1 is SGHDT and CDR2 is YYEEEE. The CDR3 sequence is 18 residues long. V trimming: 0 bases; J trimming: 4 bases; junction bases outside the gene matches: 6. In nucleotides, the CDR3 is TGTGCCAGCAGCTTGGTTCAACTAGCGGGAGGGCGCACCGGGGAGCTGTTTTTT. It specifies CASSLVQLAGGRTGELFF.

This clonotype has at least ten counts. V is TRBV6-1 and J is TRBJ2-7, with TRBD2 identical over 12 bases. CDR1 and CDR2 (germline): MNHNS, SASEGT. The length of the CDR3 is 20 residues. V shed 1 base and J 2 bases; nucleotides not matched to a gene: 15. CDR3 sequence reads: CASSEVLPTSGGRRPYEQYF. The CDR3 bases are TGTGCCAGCAGTGAAGTTCTGCCGACTAGCGGGGGCCGGAGACCCTACGAGCAGTACTTC.

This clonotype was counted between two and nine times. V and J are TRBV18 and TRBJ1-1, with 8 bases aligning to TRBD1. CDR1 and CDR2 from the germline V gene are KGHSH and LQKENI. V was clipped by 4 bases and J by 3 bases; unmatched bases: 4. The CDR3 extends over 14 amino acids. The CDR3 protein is CASSQGQGHTEAFF. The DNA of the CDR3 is TGTGCCAGCTCACAAGGACAGGGACACACTGAAGCTTTCTTT.

CDR3: CASSLGAGASGNTIYF. The CDR3 coding sequence is TGTGCCAGCAGCTTAGGGGCGGGGGCTTCTGGAAACACCATATATTTT. This chain connects TRBV11-2 to TRBJ1-3; the D gene is possibly TRBD1 (6 bases). V dropped 1 base and J dropped 1 base, with 11 bases sitting between them. Germline CDR1 is SGHAT and CDR2 is FQNNGV. This CDR3 has 16 amino acids.

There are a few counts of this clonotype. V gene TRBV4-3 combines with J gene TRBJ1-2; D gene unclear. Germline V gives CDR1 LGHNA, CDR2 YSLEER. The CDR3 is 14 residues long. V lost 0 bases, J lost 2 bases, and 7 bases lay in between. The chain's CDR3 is CASSQDQANYGYTF. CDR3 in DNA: TGCGCCAGCAGCCAAGATCAAGCCAACTATGGCTACACCTTC.

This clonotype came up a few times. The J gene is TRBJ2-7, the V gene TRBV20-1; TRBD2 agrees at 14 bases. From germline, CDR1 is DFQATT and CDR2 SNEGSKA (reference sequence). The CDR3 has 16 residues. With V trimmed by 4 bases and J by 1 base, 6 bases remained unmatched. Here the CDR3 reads CSAISRTSGGSYEQYF. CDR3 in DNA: TGCAGTGCTATTTCTCGGACTAGCGGGGGGTCCTACGAGCAGTACTTC.

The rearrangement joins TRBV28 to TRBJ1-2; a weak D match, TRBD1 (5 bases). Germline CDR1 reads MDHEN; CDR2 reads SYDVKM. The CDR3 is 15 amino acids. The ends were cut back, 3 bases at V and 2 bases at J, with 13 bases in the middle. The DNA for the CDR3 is TGTGCCAGCAGTTTTGCCGGGACCTTAAACTATGGCTACACCTTC. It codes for CASSFAGTLNYGYTF.

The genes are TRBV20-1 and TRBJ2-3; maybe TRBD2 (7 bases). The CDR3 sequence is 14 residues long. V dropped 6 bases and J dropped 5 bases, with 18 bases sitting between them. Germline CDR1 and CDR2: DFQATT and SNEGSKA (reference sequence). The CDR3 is CSAPSRGLGDTQYF. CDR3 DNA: TGCAGTGCCCCCTCGCGGGGGCTCGGAGATACGCAGTATTTT.